This TCR beta chain was retrieved from a study of blood T cell repertoires in COVID-19. Generated by immunoSEQ multiplex PCR, the TCRdb table keeps only in-frame clones and is missing some. The sample lists roughly 230,000 clones, less than 85% seen once, with 3% to 4.5% in the top ten. The TCR originated in a woman older than 75 with acute or convalescent COVID-19. Material for sequencing was peripheral blood.

The CDR3 nucleotides read TGTGCCAGCAGCTTAGTTCAGGGCTCACCCTACGAGCAGTACTTC. Its protein is CASSLVQGSPYEQYF. The rearrangement links TRBV11-1 to TRBJ2-7; TRBD1 is a possible D gene (5 bases). Trimming pared 1 base from V and 2 bases from J, leaving 12 bases between. Germline V CDR1 and CDR2: SGHAT, FQDESV (reference sequence). The CDR3 has 15 amino acids.